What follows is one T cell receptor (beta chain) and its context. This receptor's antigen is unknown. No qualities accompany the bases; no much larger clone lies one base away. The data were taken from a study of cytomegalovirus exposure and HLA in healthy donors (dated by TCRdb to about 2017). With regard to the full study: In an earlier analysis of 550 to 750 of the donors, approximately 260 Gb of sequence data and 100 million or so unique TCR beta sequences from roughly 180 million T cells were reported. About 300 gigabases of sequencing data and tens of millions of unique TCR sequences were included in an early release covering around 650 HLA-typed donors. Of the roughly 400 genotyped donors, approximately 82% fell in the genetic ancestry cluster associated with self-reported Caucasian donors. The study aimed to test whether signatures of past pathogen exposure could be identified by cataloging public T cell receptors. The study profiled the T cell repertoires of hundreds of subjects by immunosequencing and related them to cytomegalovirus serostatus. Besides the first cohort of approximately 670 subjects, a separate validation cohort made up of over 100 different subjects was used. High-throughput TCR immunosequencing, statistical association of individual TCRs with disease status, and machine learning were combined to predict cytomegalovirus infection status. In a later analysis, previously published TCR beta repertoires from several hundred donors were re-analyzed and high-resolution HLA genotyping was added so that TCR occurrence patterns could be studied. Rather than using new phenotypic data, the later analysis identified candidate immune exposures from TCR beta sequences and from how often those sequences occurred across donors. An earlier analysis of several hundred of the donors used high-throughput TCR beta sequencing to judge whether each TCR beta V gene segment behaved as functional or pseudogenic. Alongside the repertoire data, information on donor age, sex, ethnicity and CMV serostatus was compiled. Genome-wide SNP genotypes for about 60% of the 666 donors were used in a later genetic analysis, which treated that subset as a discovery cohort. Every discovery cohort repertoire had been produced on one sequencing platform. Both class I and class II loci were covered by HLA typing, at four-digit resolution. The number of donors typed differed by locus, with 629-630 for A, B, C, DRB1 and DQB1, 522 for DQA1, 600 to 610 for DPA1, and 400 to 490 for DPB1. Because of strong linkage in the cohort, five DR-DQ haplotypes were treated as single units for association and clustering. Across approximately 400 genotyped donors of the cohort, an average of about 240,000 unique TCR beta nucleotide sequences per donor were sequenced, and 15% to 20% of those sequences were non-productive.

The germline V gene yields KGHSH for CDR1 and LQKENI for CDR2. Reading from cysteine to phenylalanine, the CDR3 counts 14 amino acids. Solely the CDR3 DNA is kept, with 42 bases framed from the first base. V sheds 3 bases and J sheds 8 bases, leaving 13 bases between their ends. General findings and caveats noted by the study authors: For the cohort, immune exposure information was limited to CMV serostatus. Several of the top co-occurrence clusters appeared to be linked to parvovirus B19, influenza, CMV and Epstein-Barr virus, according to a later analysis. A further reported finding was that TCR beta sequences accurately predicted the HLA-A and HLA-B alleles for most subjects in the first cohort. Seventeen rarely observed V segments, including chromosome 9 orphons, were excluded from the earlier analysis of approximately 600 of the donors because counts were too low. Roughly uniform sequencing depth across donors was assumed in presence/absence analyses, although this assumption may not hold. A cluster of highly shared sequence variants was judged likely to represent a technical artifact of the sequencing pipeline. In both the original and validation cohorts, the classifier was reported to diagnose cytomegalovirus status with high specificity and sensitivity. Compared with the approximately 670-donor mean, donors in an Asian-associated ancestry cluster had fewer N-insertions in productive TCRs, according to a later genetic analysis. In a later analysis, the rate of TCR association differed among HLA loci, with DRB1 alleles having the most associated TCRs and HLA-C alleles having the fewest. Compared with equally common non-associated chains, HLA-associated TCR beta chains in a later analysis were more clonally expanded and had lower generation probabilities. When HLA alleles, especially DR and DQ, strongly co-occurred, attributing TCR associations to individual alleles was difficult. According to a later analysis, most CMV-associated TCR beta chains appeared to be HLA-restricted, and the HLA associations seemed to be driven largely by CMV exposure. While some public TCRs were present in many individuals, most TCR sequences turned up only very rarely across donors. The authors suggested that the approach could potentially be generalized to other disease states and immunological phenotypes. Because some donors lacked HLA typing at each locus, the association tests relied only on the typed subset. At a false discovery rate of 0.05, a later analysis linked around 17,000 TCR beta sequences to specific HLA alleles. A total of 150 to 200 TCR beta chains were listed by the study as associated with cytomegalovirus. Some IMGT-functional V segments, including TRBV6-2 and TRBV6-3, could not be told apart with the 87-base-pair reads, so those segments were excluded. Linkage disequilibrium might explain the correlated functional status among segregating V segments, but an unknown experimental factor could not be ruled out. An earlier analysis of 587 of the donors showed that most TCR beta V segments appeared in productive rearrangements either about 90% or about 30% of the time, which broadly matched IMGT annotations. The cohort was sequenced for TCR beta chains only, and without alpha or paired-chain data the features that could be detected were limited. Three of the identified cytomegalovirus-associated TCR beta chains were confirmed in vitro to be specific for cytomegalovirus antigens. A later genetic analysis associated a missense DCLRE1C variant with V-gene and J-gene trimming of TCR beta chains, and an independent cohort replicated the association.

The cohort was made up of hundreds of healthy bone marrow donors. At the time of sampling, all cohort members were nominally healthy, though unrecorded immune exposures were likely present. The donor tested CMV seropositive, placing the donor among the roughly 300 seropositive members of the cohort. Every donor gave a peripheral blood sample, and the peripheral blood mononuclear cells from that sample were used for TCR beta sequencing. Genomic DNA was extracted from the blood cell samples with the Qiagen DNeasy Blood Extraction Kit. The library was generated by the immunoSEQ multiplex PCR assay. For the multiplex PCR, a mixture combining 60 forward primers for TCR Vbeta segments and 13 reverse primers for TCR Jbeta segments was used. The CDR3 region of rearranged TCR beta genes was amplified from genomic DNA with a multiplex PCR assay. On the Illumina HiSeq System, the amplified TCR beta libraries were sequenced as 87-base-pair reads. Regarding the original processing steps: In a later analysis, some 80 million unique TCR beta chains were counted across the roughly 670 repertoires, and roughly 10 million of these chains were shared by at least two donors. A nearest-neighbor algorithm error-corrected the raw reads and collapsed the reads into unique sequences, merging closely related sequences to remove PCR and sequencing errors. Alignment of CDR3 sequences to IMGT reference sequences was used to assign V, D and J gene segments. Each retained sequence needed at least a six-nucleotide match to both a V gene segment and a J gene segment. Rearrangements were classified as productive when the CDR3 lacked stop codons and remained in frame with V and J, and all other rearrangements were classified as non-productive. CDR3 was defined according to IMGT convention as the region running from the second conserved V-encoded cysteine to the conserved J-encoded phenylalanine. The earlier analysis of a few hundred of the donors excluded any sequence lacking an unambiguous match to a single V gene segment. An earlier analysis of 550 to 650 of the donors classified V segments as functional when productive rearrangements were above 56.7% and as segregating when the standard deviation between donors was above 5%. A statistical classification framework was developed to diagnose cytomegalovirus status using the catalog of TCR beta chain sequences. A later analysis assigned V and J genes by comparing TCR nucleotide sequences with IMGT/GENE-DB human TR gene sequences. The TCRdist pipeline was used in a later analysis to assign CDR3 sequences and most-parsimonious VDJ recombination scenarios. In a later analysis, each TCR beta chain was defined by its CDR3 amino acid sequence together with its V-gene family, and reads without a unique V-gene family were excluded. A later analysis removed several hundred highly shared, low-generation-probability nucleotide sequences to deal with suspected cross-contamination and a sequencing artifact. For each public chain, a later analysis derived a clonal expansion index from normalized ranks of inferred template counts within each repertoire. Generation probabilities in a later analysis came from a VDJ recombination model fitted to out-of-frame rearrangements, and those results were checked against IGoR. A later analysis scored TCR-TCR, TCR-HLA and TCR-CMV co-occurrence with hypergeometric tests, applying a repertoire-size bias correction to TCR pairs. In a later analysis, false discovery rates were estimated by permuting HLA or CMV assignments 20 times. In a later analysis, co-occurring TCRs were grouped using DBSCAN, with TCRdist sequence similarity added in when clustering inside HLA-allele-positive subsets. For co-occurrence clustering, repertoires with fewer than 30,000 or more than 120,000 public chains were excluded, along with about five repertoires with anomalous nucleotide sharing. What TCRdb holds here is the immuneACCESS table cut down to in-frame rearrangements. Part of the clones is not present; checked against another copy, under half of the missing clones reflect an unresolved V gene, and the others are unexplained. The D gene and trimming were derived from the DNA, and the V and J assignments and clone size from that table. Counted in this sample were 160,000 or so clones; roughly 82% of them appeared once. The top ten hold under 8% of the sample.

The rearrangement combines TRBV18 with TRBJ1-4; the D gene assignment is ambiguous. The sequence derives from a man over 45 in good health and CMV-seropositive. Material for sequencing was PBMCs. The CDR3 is CASSPGGLGEKLFF. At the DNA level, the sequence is TGTGCCAGCTCACCGGGTGGACTTGGGGAAAAACTGTTTTTT.